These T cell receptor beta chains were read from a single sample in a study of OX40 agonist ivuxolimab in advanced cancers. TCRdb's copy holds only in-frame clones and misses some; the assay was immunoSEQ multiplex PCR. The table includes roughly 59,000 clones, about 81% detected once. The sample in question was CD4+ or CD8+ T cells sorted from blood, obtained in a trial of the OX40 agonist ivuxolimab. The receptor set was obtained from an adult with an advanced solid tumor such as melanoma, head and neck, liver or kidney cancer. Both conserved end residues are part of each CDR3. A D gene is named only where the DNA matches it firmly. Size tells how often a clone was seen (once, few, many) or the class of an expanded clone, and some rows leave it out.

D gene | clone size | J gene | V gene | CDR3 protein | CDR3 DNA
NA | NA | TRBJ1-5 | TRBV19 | CASLLGTSFKPQHF | TGTGCCAGTCTCCTCGGGACGTCCTTTAAGCCCCAGCATTTT
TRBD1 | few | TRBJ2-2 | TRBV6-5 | CASSYSTGTSTGELFF | TGTGCCAGCAGTTACTCGACAGGGACGAGCACCGGGGAGCTGTTTTTT
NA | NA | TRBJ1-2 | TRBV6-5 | CASSPRAGTYGYTF | TGTGCCAGCAGTCCCCGGGCTGGGACATATGGCTACACCTTC
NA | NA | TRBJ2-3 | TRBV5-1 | CASSFSQPITDTQYF | TGCGCCAGCAGCTTTAGCCAACCCATCACAGATACGCAGTATTTT
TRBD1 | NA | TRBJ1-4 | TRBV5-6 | CASSFTGDREKLFF | TGTGCCAGCAGCTTTACAGGGGATAGGGAAAAACTGTTTTTT
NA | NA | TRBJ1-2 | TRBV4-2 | CASSQGRLGGRSYGYTF | TGTGCCAGCAGCCAAGGGCGACTCGGAGGGAGAAGCTATGGCTACACCTTC
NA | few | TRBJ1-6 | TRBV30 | CAWRAREGGSPLHF | TGTGCCTGGAGGGCTCGAGAAGGAGGTTCACCCCTCCACTTT
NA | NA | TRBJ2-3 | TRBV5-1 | CASSLDRPTDTQYF | TGCGCCAGCAGCTTGGACAGACCCACAGATACGCAGTATTTT
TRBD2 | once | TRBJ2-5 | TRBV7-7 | CASSQSGGRQETQYF | TGTGCCAGCAGCCAAAGCGGGGGTCGGCAAGAGACCCAGTACTTC
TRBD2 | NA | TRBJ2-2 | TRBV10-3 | CASARAGSTGELFF | TGTGCCTCGGCGCGAGCGGGATCCACCGGGGAGCTGTTTTTT
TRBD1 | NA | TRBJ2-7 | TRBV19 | CASSTLDRDEQYF | TGTGCCAGTAGCACCCTGGACAGGGACGAGCAGTACTTC
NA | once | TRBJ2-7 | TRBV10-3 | CAISASGDEQYF | TGTGCCATCAGCGCCTCGGGGGACGAGCAGTACTTC
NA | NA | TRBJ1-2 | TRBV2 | CASSDEMFYGYTF | TGTGCCAGCAGTGATGAAATGTTCTATGGCTACACCTTC
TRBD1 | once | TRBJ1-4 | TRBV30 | CAWSRPGGGNEKLFF | TGTGCCTGGAGTCGACCAGGGGGCGGCAATGAAAAACTGTTTTTT
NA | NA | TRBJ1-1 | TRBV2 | CASSDSMGRTEAFF | TGTGCCAGCAGTGATTCGATGGGGAGAACTGAAGCTTTCTTT
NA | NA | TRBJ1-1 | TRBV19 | CASSTSDRAYTEAFF | TGTGCCAGTAGTACCTCGGACAGAGCCTACACTGAAGCTTTCTTT
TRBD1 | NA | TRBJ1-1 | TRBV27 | CASSPNNRGSPEAFF | TGTGCCAGCAGTCCGAATAACAGGGGATCCCCTGAAGCTTTCTTT
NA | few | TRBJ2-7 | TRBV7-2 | CASSQLYEQYF | TGTGCCAGCAGCCAGCTCTACGAGCAGTACTTC
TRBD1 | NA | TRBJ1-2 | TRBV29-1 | CSVHRGDGYTF | TGCAGCGTCCACAGGGGAGATGGCTACACCTTC
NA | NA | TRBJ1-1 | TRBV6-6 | CASSWTDAGGPEAFF | TGTGCCAGCAGTTGGACGGACGCGGGGGGTCCTGAAGCTTTCTTT
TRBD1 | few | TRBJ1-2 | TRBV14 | CASSPVGTATRYTF | TGTGCCAGCAGCCCAGTCGGGACAGCCACGCGCTACACCTTC
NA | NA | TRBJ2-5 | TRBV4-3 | CASSHKNRDQETQYF | TGCGCCAGCAGCCACAAAAACCGGGACCAAGAGACCCAGTACTTC
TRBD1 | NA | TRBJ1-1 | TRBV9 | CASSAQGAYTEAFF | TGTGCCAGCAGCGCACAGGGGGCTTACACTGAAGCTTTCTTT
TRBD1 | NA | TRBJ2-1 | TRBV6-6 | CASTGDRANEQFF | TGTGCCAGCACCGGCGACAGGGCAAATGAGCAGTTCTTC
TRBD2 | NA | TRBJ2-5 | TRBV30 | CAWSVGGAAETQYF | TGTGCCTGGAGTGTCGGGGGGGCGGCTGAGACCCAGTACTTC
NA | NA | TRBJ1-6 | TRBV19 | CASSKPGSYNSPFHF | TGTGCCAGTAGTAAACCGGGCTCCTATAATTCACCCTTCCACTTT
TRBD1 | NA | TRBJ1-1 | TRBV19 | CASSKDVGRGNPEAFF | TGTGCCAGTAGTAAGGACGTTGGCAGGGGGAATCCTGAAGCTTTCTTT
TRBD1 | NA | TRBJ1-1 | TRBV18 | CASSPIGQGASEAFF | TGTGCCAGCTCACCAATCGGACAGGGGGCCTCTGAAGCTTTCTTT
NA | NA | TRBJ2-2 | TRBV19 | CASKQPGLDTGELFF | TGTGCCAGTAAACAACCAGGGCTGGACACCGGGGAGCTGTTTTTT
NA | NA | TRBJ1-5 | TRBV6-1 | CAGGRSPNQPQHF | TGTGCCGGGGGTCGGAGCCCCAATCAGCCCCAGCATTTT
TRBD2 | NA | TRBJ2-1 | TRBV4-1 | CASSRLERGGGGNEQFF | TGCGCCAGCAGCCGGCTCGAGCGGGGGGGCGGTGGCAATGAGCAGTTCTTC
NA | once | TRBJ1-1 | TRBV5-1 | CASSSTGKNTEAFF | TGCGCCAGCAGTTCGACGGGAAAGAACACTGAAGCTTTCTTT
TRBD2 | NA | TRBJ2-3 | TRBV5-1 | CASQAGVWTDTQYF | TGCGCCAGCCAAGCGGGGGTGTGGACAGATACGCAGTATTTT
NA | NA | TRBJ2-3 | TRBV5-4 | CASRREADTQYF | TGTGCCAGCAGGCGCGAGGCAGATACGCAGTATTTT
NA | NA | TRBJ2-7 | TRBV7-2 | CASSGGKGAYEQYF | TGTGCCAGCAGCGGGGGGAAAGGAGCTTACGAGCAGTACTTC
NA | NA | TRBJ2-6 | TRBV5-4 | CASSLLGTRGANVLTF | TGTGCCAGCAGCTTGTTGGGAACGCGAGGGGCCAACGTCCTGACTTTC
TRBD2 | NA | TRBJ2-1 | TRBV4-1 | CASSQSPLSGGGYNEQFF | TGCGCCAGCAGCCAATCCCCCCTAAGCGGGGGAGGGTACAATGAGCAGTTCTTC